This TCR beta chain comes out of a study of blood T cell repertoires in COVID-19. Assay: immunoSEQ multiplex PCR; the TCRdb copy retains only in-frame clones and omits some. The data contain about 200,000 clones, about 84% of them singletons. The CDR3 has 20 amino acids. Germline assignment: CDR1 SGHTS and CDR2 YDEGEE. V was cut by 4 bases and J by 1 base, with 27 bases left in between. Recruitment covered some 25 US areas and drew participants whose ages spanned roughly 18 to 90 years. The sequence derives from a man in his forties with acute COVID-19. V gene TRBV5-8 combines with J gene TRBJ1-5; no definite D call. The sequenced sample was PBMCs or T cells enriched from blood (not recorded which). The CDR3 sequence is CASSPLRGGEGWRSNQPQHF. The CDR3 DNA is TGTGCCAGCAGCCCTCTACGGGGAGGTGAGGGTTGGAGGAGCAATCAGCCCCAGCATTTT. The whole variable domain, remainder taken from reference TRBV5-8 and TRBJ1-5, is EAGVTQSPTHLIKTRGQQATLRCSPISGHTSVYWYQQALGLGLQFLLWYDEGEERNRGNFPPRFSGRQFPNYSSELNVNALELEDSALYLCASSPLRGGEGWRSNQPQHFGDGTRLSIL.